This TCR beta chain was retrieved from a study of T cell responses to AZD1222 COVID-19 vaccine. Study-level findings and limits: Close to half of all spike-specific TCRs reportedly target regions of the variants that are unmutated. Donors skewed white British and female; clonal diversity was possibly underestimated.

Assay used: immunoSEQ multiplex PCR; TCRdb lists only in-frame clones, some missing. This table has 150,000 to 200,000 clones, 85% to 95% appearing once. Trimming took off 1 base at V and 7 bases at J, with 24 bases between the two ends. CDR1 is SGHRS, CDR2 YFSETQ, per germline. The length of the CDR3 is 17 residues. On this clone: Antigen specificity is unknown.

This specimen was peripheral blood, taken 28 days after the second AZD1222 dose. The chain has TRBV5-1 and TRBJ2-7, with D tentatively TRBD1 (6 bases). The TCR originated in an adult who received the AZD1222 COVID-19 vaccine. The CDR3 coding sequence is TGCGCCAGCAGCTTGAGTGGTGTGGGGACACCCCTCGGGGAGCAGTACTTC. Its protein product is CASSLSGVGTPLGEQYF.